A selection of T cell receptor beta chains follows, all from one sample in a study of T cell changes during pregnancy in multiple sclerosis. Some clones are missing from TCRdb's copy, which holds only in-frame ones; the method was immunoSEQ multiplex PCR. This sample carries fewer than 75,000 clones, about 91% of them seen once, and the ten largest clones take roughly 3.5%. The sequences come from peripheral blood, collected after pregnancy. The receptors derive from a female donor in good health, enrolled as a control in a pregnancy study. Each CDR3 is given with its conserved first and last residue. Fields, in order: J gene, D gene, clone size, V gene, CDR3 length, CDR3 DNA, CDR3 protein. D genes are given only for firm matches. Rows may omit the clone size; those that give it use once, few, many or a size class.

TRBJ2-7 TRBD2 . TRBV5-4 15 TGTGCCAGCAGCCGGACTAGCGGGAGGTTCTACGAGCAGTACTTC CASSRTSGRFYEQYF
TRBJ2-3 . . TRBV27 13 TGTGCCCTCGGGAAGGATGGCACAGATACGCAGTATTTT CALGKDGTDTQYF
TRBJ2-1 . . TRBV15 15 TGTGCCACCAGCAGAGGACAGGCTTCCTACAATGAGCAGTTCTTC CATSRGQASYNEQFF
TRBJ2-3 TRBD1 . TRBV7-9 15 TGTGCCAGCAGCCGGACAGGGGCGAGCACAGATACGCAGTATTTT CASSRTGASTDTQYF
TRBJ2-1 TRBD2 . TRBV28 15 TGTGCCAGCAGTTCCTCCCTGGGACTAGCGGCTGAGCAGTTCTTC CASSSSLGLAAEQFF
TRBJ1-2 TRBD1 few TRBV19 13 TGTGCCAGTAGTAGAGGGACAGGCTATGGCTACACCTTC CASSRGTGYGYTF
TRBJ2-7 TRBD1 . TRBV27 13 TGTGCCAGCAGTTTCCTCGGACAGGGGGAGCAGTACTTC CASSFLGQGEQYF
TRBJ1-5 . . TRBV6-5 13 TGTGCCAGCAGTTACTTCTTCAATCAGCCCCAGCATTTT CASSYFFNQPQHF
TRBJ1-2 TRBD1 once TRBV5-1 19 TGCGCCAGCAGCTTGAACCGGGGGGGACAGGGAAGTTTTTACTATGGCTACACCTTC CASSLNRGGQGSFYYGYTF
TRBJ2-1 . . TRBV5-1 15 TGCGCCAGCAGCTTGGGGTCCAGCTCCTACAATGAGCAGTTCTTC CASSLGSSSYNEQFF
TRBJ2-3 TRBD2 once TRBV2 14 TGTGCCAGCAGTGCTAGCGGGGGCACAGATACGCAGTATTTT CASSASGGTDTQYF
TRBJ2-3 TRBD2 . TRBV19 15 TGTGCCAGTAGTAGACAGCGGGGTTACACAGATACGCAGTATTTT CASSRQRGYTDTQYF
TRBJ2-7 TRBD1 . TRBV5-1 15 TGCGCCAGCAGCTTAGGGACAGGGGGCTTCTACGAGCAGTACTTC CASSLGTGGFYEQYF
TRBJ1-5 . . TRBV10-3 16 TGTGCCATCAGCGGGACACGAGAATTCAGCAATCAGCCCCAGCATTTT CAISGTREFSNQPQHF
TRBJ2-7 TRBD2 . TRBV7-9 15 TGTGCCAGCAGCAAAGCTAGCGGAAGCTCCTACGAGCAGTACTTC CASSKASGSSYEQYF
TRBJ2-7 . . TRBV6-5 13 TGTGCCAGCAGTTACGGCAGGGCCTACGAGCAGTACTTC CASSYGRAYEQYF
TRBJ1-2 . . TRBV5-4 13 TGTGCCAGCAGCGCGGACAGAGCAGAAGGCTACACCTTC CASSADRAEGYTF
TRBJ1-5 . . TRBV2 15 TGTGCCATCGCTGACTTCGGGACACACAATCAGCCCCAGCATTTT CAIADFGTHNQPQHF
TRBJ1-3 TRBD1 . TRBV2 14 TGTGCCAGCAGTGGGGACAGCTCTGGAAACACCATATATTTT CASSGDSSGNTIYF
TRBJ2-1 . . TRBV18 13 TGTGCCAGCTCACCATTCTTCTACAATGAGCAGTTCTTC CASSPFFYNEQFF
TRBJ2-1 . . TRBV29-1 13 TGCAGCGTTGAGGATGGAGGGGTCAATGAGCAGTTCTTC CSVEDGGVNEQFF
TRBJ2-7 . . TRBV5-1 14 TGCGCCAGCAGCACGGGGGACAGCTTCCCCGAGCAGTACTTC CASSTGDSFPEQYF
TRBJ2-1 . . TRBV6-6 15 TGTGCCAGCAGTTTATCGCAGCTAGCGAACAATGAGCAGTTCTTC CASSLSQLANNEQFF
TRBJ2-1 . . TRBV10-3 14 TGTGCCATCAGTGAGCGGTCAGGCGGGAATGAGCAGTTCTTC CAISERSGGNEQFF
TRBJ1-4 . . TRBV7-2 16 TGTGCCAGCAGCTTAGAGGGGGGGATTTGGTACGAAAAACTGTTTTTT CASSLEGGIWYEKLFF
TRBJ1-2 . . TRBV7-2 13 TGTGCCAGCAGCTCCACCGGGCCAGGTTCGGGGACCTTC CASSSTGPGSGTF
TRBJ1-5 . once TRBV19 16 TGTGCCAGTAGTATAGAGGGGGGAGGGGGCAATCAGCCCCAGCATTTT CASSIEGGGGNQPQHF
TRBJ2-1 . . TRBV4-2 16 TGTGCCAGCAGCCCCTTAACCGGGACTGCCGAAAATGAGCAGTTCTTC CASSPLTGTAENEQFF
TRBJ1-1 . . TRBV27 12 TGTGCCAGCAGGACTCTGAACACTGAAGCTTTCTTT CASRTLNTEAFF
TRBJ2-1 . once TRBV4-1 15 TGCGCCAGCAGCCAAGGGAGCGCCTACTACAATGAGCAGTTCTTC CASSQGSAYYNEQFF
TRBJ1-2 . . TRBV5-8 14 TGTGCCAGCAGCTTGGGACAGACACTCTATGGCTACACCTTC CASSLGQTLYGYTF
TRBJ2-3 TRBD1 . TRBV9 15 TGTGCCAGCAGCGCGCGGACAGGGTCGACAGATACGCAGTATTTT CASSARTGSTDTQYF
TRBJ1-4 TRBD1 . TRBV18 16 TGTGCCAGCTCACCCGAAGGGGGCAGAAGTAATGAAAAACTGTTTTTT CASSPEGGRSNEKLFF
TRBJ2-5 TRBD2 . TRBV18 16 TGTGCCAGCTCACCGGGAAGCGGGACGTACCAAGAGACCCAGTACTTC CASSPGSGTYQETQYF
TRBJ2-7 . . TRBV29-1 14 TGCAGCGTTGAACCTAGCGAAAGCCCCTACGAGCAGTACTTC CSVEPSESPYEQYF
TRBJ1-5 TRBD1 . TRBV28 17 TGTGCCAGCAGTACCGGGACAGGTTATGGTAGCAATCAGCCCCAGCATTTT CASSTGTGYGSNQPQHF
TRBJ2-5 TRBD1 . TRBV5-6 17 TGTGCCAGCAGCTGGCCAAACAGGGGCTTCCTCCAAGAGACCCAGTACTTC CASSWPNRGFLQETQYF
TRBJ2-2 . . TRBV28 12 TGTGCCAGCAGCTCGAACACCGGGGAGCTGTTTTTT CASSSNTGELFF
TRBJ2-7 . . TRBV13 15 TGTGCCAGCAGCTCCGACTCTGCAGGGTTCTACGAGCAGTACTTC CASSSDSAGFYEQYF
TRBJ1-6 . . TRBV13 17 TGTGCCAGCAGATTAGGGCACAGGGCCTCCTATAATTCACCCCTCCACTTT CASRLGHRASYNSPLHF
TRBJ2-5 . . TRBV28 14 TGTGCCAGCAGTCCCCGACAGGCCCAAGAGACCCAGTACTTC CASSPRQAQETQYF
TRBJ1-5 . . TRBV6-4 13 TGTGCCAGCAGCGAGGAGGGCAATCAGCCCCAGCATTTT CASSEEGNQPQHF
TRBJ2-1 TRBD2 . TRBV5-1 15 TGCGCCAGCAGCACGACTAGCGGGTCTTCTAATGAGCAGTTCTTC CASSTTSGSSNEQFF
TRBJ1-2 TRBD1 . TRBV6-5 15 TGTGCCAGCAGTTGGATCGGGACAGGAGGATCTGGCTACACCTTC CASSWIGTGGSGYTF
TRBJ1-1 . . TRBV18 11 TGTGCCAGCTCACCACAGAGGGAAGCTTTCTTT CASSPQREAFF
TRBJ2-7 . . TRBV19 13 TGTGCCAGTAGCCCAGCGACCTCCTACGAGCAGTACTTC CASSPATSYEQYF
TRBJ2-7 TRBD1 . TRBV5-4 12 TGTGCCAGCAGCGTGGACAGGGTCGGGCAGTACTTC CASSVDRVGQYF
TRBJ2-2 TRBD2 . TRBV7-6 15 TGTGCCAGCAGCTCCACGAGCGGGGCCACCGGGGAGCTGTTTTTT CASSSTSGATGELFF
TRBJ2-7 . . TRBV7-2 14 TGTGCCAGCAGCTTAGACACTAGCCGATGGGAGCAGTACTTC CASSLDTSRWEQYF
TRBJ1-4 . . TRBV5-1 15 TGCGCCAGCGGTTCGGCAGGGGAACATAATGAAAAACTGTTTTTT CASGSAGEHNEKLFF
TRBJ1-2 TRBD1 . TRBV7-9 17 TGTGCCAGCAGCTCCAGCCGCTTTGGACAGGGGGCGCAGGGCTACACCTTC CASSSSRFGQGAQGYTF
TRBJ1-4 . . TRBV6-5 14 TGTGCCAGCAGTTCCGACAGCTACAATGAAAAACTGTTTTTT CASSSDSYNEKLFF
TRBJ2-1 . . TRBV9 13 TGTGCCAGCAGCAGGGGGGGGGACAATGAGCAGTTCTTC CASSRGGDNEQFF
TRBJ1-1 . . TRBV12-5 15 TGTGCTAGTGGTTTGGGAGTCCCCATGAACACTGAAGCTTTCTTT CASGLGVPMNTEAFF
TRBJ2-3 TRBD1 once TRBV28 17 TGTGCCAGCAGTTCTCTTATCAGGGGGTCCGTGGCAGATACGCAGTATTTT CASSSLIRGSVADTQYF
TRBJ1-6 . . TRBV5-6 13 TGTGCCAGCAGCTTGTACTATAATTCACCCCTCCACTTT CASSLYYNSPLHF
TRBJ2-1 TRBD2 . TRBV19 16 TGTGCCAGTAGTATAGTAAAGGGACTAGCGGACAATGAGCAGTTCTTC CASSIVKGLADNEQFF
TRBJ2-7 . once TRBV19 16 TGTGCCAGTAGTATGGGCACAGGACAGAGCTCCTACGAGCAGTACTTC CASSMGTGQSSYEQYF
TRBJ2-3 TRBD1 . TRBV5-1 14 TGCGCCAGCAGCTCGGGACAGATCACAGATACGCAGTATTTT CASSSGQITDTQYF
TRBJ2-7 . . TRBV11-3 14 TGTGCCAGCAGCTTGGGGAGGCTCAGCGGGGAGCAGTACTTC CASSLGRLSGEQYF